A single sample is the source of the 9 T cell receptor beta chains below, sequenced in a study of CD8 T cells in ankylosing spondylitis. TCRdb reprocessed the 5' RACE reads with MiXCR, giving one entry per CDR3 protein. The top ten hold about 15% of the sample, which has fewer than 500,000 distinct CDR3 sequences, more than 20% seen once. Study conclusions and caveats: Among TCR beta sequences, a motif of several highly homologous variants appeared characteristic of ankylosing spondylitis blood.

The antigens for these receptors are not known. The sequenced sample was blood, either unsorted or a sorted T cell fraction (not recorded which). The receptors were gathered from a male donor with ankylosing spondylitis.

CDR3 in amino acids: CASSLGEGFSSYEQYF. CDR3 DNA sequence: TGTGCCAGCAGCTTAGGGGAGGGATTTAGTTCCTACGAGCAGTACTTC. The chain joins TRBV7-6 to TRBJ2-7; 7 nucleotides match TRBD2. V was pared by 1 base and J by 1 base, with 7 bases of the junction left unmatched. CDR1 and CDR2 (germline): SGHVS, FNYEAQ. This CDR3 region has 16 residues.

A few counts support this clonotype. The V call is TRBV5-1, the J call TRBJ2-4; the D gene is possibly TRBD1 (6 bases). The CDR3 consists of 15 residues. Trimming took 1 base from V and 6 from J, leaving 14 bases between them. CDR1 SGHRS and CDR2 YFSETQ come from the germline V gene. The CDR3 coding sequence is TGCGCCAGCAGCTTGACCCCGGGACAAGGAAACATTCAGTACTTC. Residues: CASSLTPGQGNIQYF.

There are many counts of this clonotype. This chain joins TRBV15 and TRBJ2-5; TRBD1 or TRBD2 may be the D gene (5 bases each). Germline V gene data show CDR1 as LNHNV and CDR2 as YYDKDF (reference sequence). Trimming left V 7 bases short and J 7 bases short, with 19 bases between. The CDR3 runs 14 residues. CDR3 region: CATTKGTEMGTQYF. The CDR3, as DNA: TGTGCCACCACCAAAGGGACGGAGATGGGGACCCAGTACTTC.

This clonotype came up a few times. The V call is TRBV10-3, the J call TRBJ2-3; 7 positions agree with TRBD2. Unmatched junction bases numbered 12, after V lost 5 bases and J lost 4 bases. CDR1 ENHRY and CDR2 SYGVKD come from the germline V gene. The CDR3 is 16 residues long. CDR3 bases: TGTGCCATCAGTAAATGGACTAGACAGTCTGCAGATACGCAGTATTTT. The encoded protein is CAISKWTRQSADTQYF.

The chain is built from TRBV4-1 and TRBJ2-2; 8 nucleotides line up with TRBD2. The CDR3 is made up of 14 amino acids. The junction had 3 bases not matched to a gene; V was cut back by 6 bases and J by 3 bases. Germline values: CDR1 MGHRA, CDR2 YSYEKL. CDR3 in DNA: TGCGCCAGCAGATCACTAGCGGACACCGGGGAGCTGTTTTTT. It codes for CASRSLADTGELFF.

The V call is TRBV18, the J call TRBJ1-1, with D hard to call. CDR1 and CDR2 from the germline V gene are KGHSH and LQKENI. This CDR3 region has 16 residues. Trimming left V 2 bases short and J 1 base short, with 14 bases between. The CDR3 DNA is TGTGCCAGCTCACCAGACCAAGTCATACAGAACACTGAAGCTTTCTTT. It specifies CASSPDQVIQNTEAFF.

V usage is TRBV6-1 and J usage is TRBJ1-1; TRBD1 matches 7 bases. The V gene's germline CDR1 is MNHNS and CDR2 SASEGT. V gave up 6 bases and J gave up 1 base; unmatched junction bases: 8. CDR3 length: 15 residues. The CDR3 sequence: CASSRSGGRNTEAFF. The CDR3 bases are TGTGCCAGCAGCCGCTCAGGGGGGAGGAACACTGAAGCTTTCTTT.

The CDR3 spells CASLSTGSYEQYF. The CDR3, as DNA: TGTGCCAGCCTCAGTACAGGCTCCTACGAGCAGTACTTC. V gene TRBV28 combines with J gene TRBJ2-7; perhaps TRBD1 as D (5 bases). V was clipped by 8 bases and J by 0 bases, with 11 bases between them. CDR3 length: 13 amino acids. Germline lookup yields CDR1 MDHEN and CDR2 SYDVKM.

The gene calls are TRBV5-5 and TRBJ1-4; D gene ambiguous. Trimming took off 9 bases at V and 6 bases at J, with 12 bases between the two ends. The CDR3 has 12 amino acids. Germline values: CDR1 SGHKS, CDR2 YYEKEE (reference sequence). The CDR3 here is CAIGPKDEKLFF. Here the CDR3 DNA reads TGTGCCATAGGGCCTAAGGATGAAAAACTGTTTTTT.